The 21 T cell receptor beta chains listed next were all sequenced from one sample in a study of early T cells in non-severe SARS-CoV-2 infection. Each CDR3 protein gets one entry after TCRdb re-called the 5' RACE reads with MiXCR. The sample lists some 48,000 distinct CDR3 sequences; roughly 9.8% were seen once. Sample: whole blood. The receptor set was obtained from an adult who was a healthcare worker with PCR-confirmed SARS-CoV-2 infection or an uninfected control (not recorded which).

This clonotype was picked up many times. J is TRBJ2-5 and V is TRBV5-1, with D hard to call. CDR3 length equals 14 residues. Trimming stripped 0 bases from V and 2 bases from J, with 8 bases between. Germline assignment: CDR1 SGHRS and CDR2 YFSETQ. In DNA, the CDR3 is TGCGCCAGCAGCTTGGCGGCGCAACAAGAGACCCAGTACTTC. Translation: CASSLAAQQETQYF.

The chain carries TRBV30 and TRBJ2-3, with 13 bases matching TRBD2. This CDR3 is built from 15 residues. Trimming removed 5 bases from V and 7 bases from J; junction bases left unmatched: 9. Germline V lookup: CDR1 GTSNPN, CDR2 SVGIG (reference sequence). This chain's CDR3 is CAWEGWTSGSNTQYF. Here the CDR3 DNA reads TGTGCCTGGGAGGGCTGGACTAGCGGGAGTAATACGCAGTATTTT. Full variable domain (rest looked up from reference TRBV30 and TRBJ2-3): SQTIHQWPATLVQPVGSPLSLECTVEGTSNPNLYWYRQAAGRGLQLLFYSVGIGQISSEVPQNLSASRPQDRQFILSSKKLLLSDSGFYLCAWEGWTSGSNTQYFGPGTRLTVL.

The sample holds many counts of this clonotype. This chain links TRBV5-1 with TRBJ2-7; 7 nucleotides line up with TRBD1. Germline V CDR1 and CDR2: SGHRS, YFSETQ. With 3 bases clipped from V and 5 bases from J, the junction kept 11 bases outside the gene matches. This CDR3 comprises 15 residues. DNA of the CDR3: TGCGCCAGCAGCTCCACAGGGGTTAAGAGGGACGAGCAGTACTTC. Protein sequence: CASSSTGVKRDEQYF.

This clonotype came up many times. The V and J genes are TRBV12-3 or TRBV12-4 and TRBJ2-3; maybe TRBD2 (7 bases). CDR3 length: 14 amino acids. The V end was cut by 6 bases, the J end by 4 bases, with 14 bases between. CDR3 nucleotide sequence: TGTGCCAGCAGGGGGGGGCTAGCGTCAGATACGCAGTATTTT. This translates into CASRGGLASDTQYF.

The rearrangement uses TRBV21-1 and TRBJ2-7; TRBD2 is taken as the D call from the table, unchecked against the DNA. TRBV21-1 is termed a pseudogene. The CDR3 spans 14 residues. Here the CDR3 DNA reads TGTGCCACTAAGCCCGGGACTAACAAGAGCACTCGGTACTTC. Translation gives CATKPGTNKSTRYF.

In nucleotides, the CDR3 is TGTGCCAGCAGCTCCGGTAGGGGACTAGCGGAACAAGAGACCCAGTACTTC. This encodes CASSSGRGLAEQETQYF. The chain has TRBV3-1 and TRBJ2-5, with 11 nucleotides matching TRBD2. Losses at the gene ends were 5 bases for V and 2 bases for J; bases not matched to a gene: 10. The CDR3 is 17 residues long. Germline CDR1 and CDR2: LGHDT and YNNKEL (reference sequence).

This chain uses TRBV4-1 with TRBJ2-1; no clear D. The CDR3 has 16 amino acids. Looked up from germline, CDR1 is MGHRA and CDR2 is YSYEKL. Trimming left V 1 base short and J 8 bases short, with 18 bases between. The CDR3 coding sequence is TGCGCCAGCAGCCAAGGTTTGATAAGCCCCACCGATGAGCAGTTCTTC. Its translation: CASSQGLISPTDEQFF.

This clonotype was detected a few times. Here the CDR3 reads CASSKGTGYNSYEQYF. The CDR3 DNA reads TGTGCCAGCAGCAAGGGAACAGGTTACAACTCCTACGAGCAGTACTTC. This chain uses TRBV21-1 with TRBJ2-7; the table's D call TRBD1 went unverified against the DNA. TRBV21-1 has pseudogene status. CDR3 length: 16 residues.

Remarks on this clonotype: Given a much more abundant clone one base away, this may be a read error. V gene TRBV9 combines with J gene TRBJ2-4; D not resolved. Germline loops: CDR1 SGDLS, CDR2 YYNGEE. The CDR3 extends over 14 amino acids. The V and J ends lost 0 bases and 2 bases respectively, with 6 bases between them. The CDR3 sequence is CASSVDVTKNIQYF. In DNA, the CDR3 is TGTGCCAGCAGCGTAGACGTGACCAAAAACATTCAGTACTTC.

This clonotype was seen at least ten times. The CDR3: CASSAKRGGINEKLFF. CDR3 nucleotide sequence: TGTGCCAGCAGCGCCAAACGTGGGGGGATTAATGAAAAACTGTTTTTT. The V gene is TRBV2, the J gene TRBJ1-4; D is perhaps TRBD1 (5 bases). The V gene's germline CDR1 is SNHLY and CDR2 FYNNEI. Deletions cut 6 bases from V and 4 bases from J, with 18 bases between. The CDR3 has 16 residues.

This clonotype was seen only a few times. The V call is TRBV6-5, the J call TRBJ2-7; D is possibly TRBD1 or TRBD2 (5 bases each). V dropped 2 bases and J dropped 4 bases, with 15 bases sitting between them. Per germline, CDR1 MNHEY and CDR2 SVGAGI. The CDR3 length is 15 residues. CDR3 loop: CASSYNRGPGYEQYF. In DNA form, the CDR3 reads TGTGCCAGCAGTTACAACCGGGGACCAGGTTACGAGCAGTACTTC.

This clonotype has more than one count but fewer than ten. J is TRBJ1-3 and V is TRBV7-2, with a possible D match to TRBD1 (6 bases). V was trimmed by 8 bases and J by 3 bases, leaving 17 bases between them. The germline CDR1 and CDR2 sequences are SGHTA and FQGNSA. The CDR3 has 15 residues. The DNA for the CDR3 is TGTGCCAGCCATAACCCAGGGGTCGGTGGAAACACCATATATTTT. It codes for CASHNPGVGGNTIYF.

This clonotype was recorded a few times. The V call is TRBV18, the J call TRBJ2-1; 9 bases are a match to TRBD1. Trimming cost V 6 bases and J 4 bases; bases outside gene matches: 13. Germline V CDR1 and CDR2: KGHSH, LQKENI. The CDR3 consists of 17 residues. CDR3: CASSPVGRTGAYNEQFF. CDR3 sequence (DNA): TGTGCCAGCTCCCCTGTCGGTAGGACAGGGGCTTACAATGAGCAGTTCTTC.

The chain couples TRBV20-1 to TRBJ2-1, with 11 bases identical to TRBD2. The J segment lost 3 bases and the V segment lost 5 bases, leaving 6 bases of the junction unmatched. Germline CDR1 and CDR2: DFQATT and SNEGSKA (reference sequence). This CDR3 spans 15 amino acids. As DNA, the CDR3 is TGCAGTGCTTCCGGACTAGCGGGTCTCTACAATGAGCAGTTCTTC. Protein product: CSASGLAGLYNEQFF.

In its sample, this clonotype was seen a few times. The V call is TRBV27, the J call TRBJ1-1, with 9 bases identical to TRBD1. After removal of 5 bases from V and 4 bases from J, the junction contained 11 bases not matched to a gene. CDR3 length: 16 residues. Germline-derived CDR1 and CDR2 are MNHEY and SMNVEV (reference sequence). CDR3 DNA: TGTGCCAGCAGTCTACCGGGACAGGGAGGCGGCACTGAAGCTTTCTTT. It is translated as CASSLPGQGGGTEAFF.

This clonotype was seen more than once but under ten times. This chain uses TRBV5-5 with TRBJ2-3; TRBD2 is a possible D gene (6 bases). The V gene lost 4 bases and the J gene lost 4 bases, with 22 bases spanning the gap. The CDR3 runs 17 residues. Germline V lookup: CDR1 SGHKS, CDR2 YYEKEE (reference sequence). As DNA, the CDR3 is TGTGCCAGCAGCCCCACGTCGGGGGAGAGAGTCCCAGATACGCAGTATTTT. Encoded protein: CASSPTSGERVPDTQYF.

In its sample, this clonotype was seen a few times. The chain uses TRBV10-3 and TRBJ2-7; D possibly corresponds to TRBD1 (5 bases). This CDR3 has 13 amino acids. V was cut by 2 bases and J by 3 bases, with 8 bases left in between. The V gene's germline CDR1 is ENHRY and CDR2 SYGVKD. CDR3 nucleotide sequence: TGTGCCATCAGTGAGGACCAGGGCTACGAGCAGTACTTC. It encodes CAISEDQGYEQYF.

The gene calls are TRBV20-1 and TRBJ2-1, with D possibly matching TRBD1 (6 bases). The CDR3 is 12 residues long. V shed 4 bases and J shed 4 bases, with 8 bases lying between them. Looked up from germline, CDR1 is DFQATT and CDR2 is SNEGSKA (reference sequence). Here the CDR3 reads CSATGQYNEQFF. CDR3 nucleotides: TGCAGTGCTACCGGACAGTACAATGAGCAGTTCTTC.

This clonotype occurred many times. The chain links TRBV28 to TRBJ2-1; 10 bases align to TRBD2. The J segment lost 9 bases and the V segment lost 6 bases, leaving 8 bases of the junction unmatched. Germline CDR1 is MDHEN and CDR2 is SYDVKM. The CDR3 length is 14 residues. CDR3 protein: CASRPGIAGGEQFF. CDR3 in DNA: TGTGCCAGCAGACCGGGGATAGCGGGAGGTGAGCAGTTCTTC.

The chain employs TRBV18 and TRBJ2-2; 7 bases are a match to TRBD2. Germline V gives CDR1 KGHSH, CDR2 LQKENI. The CDR3 sequence is 15 residues long. The V segment lost 4 bases and the J segment 1 base; nucleotides outside the gene matches: 3. The CDR3 is CASSLLAENTGELFF. The DNA for the CDR3 is TGTGCCAGCTCACTCCTAGCGGAGAACACCGGGGAGCTGTTTTTT.

This clonotype has just a few counts. V and J are TRBV10-2 and TRBJ2-5, with 8 bases fitting TRBD2. V was pared by 6 bases and J by 4 bases, with 7 bases of the junction left unmatched. Germline V CDR1 and CDR2: WSHSY, SAAADI. The CDR3 has 14 amino acids. The CDR3 nucleotides read TGCGCCAGCAGGACGAGCGGGAGCGGAGAGACCCAGTACTTC. Protein product: CASRTSGSGETQYF.